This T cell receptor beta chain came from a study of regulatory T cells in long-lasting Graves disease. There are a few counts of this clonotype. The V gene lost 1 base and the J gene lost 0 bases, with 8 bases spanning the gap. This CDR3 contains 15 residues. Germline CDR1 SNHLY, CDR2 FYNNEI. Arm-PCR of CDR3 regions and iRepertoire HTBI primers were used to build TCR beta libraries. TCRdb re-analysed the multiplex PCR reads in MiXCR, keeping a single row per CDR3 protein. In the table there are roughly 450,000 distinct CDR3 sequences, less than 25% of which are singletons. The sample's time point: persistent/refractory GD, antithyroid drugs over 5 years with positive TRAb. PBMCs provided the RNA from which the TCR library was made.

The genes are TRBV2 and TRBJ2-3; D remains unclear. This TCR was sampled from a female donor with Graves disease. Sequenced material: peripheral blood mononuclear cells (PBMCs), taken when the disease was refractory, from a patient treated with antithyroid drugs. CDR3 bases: TGTGCCAGCAGTGAAGGGGTGACTAGCACAGATACGCAGTATTTT. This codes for CASSEGVTSTDTQYF.